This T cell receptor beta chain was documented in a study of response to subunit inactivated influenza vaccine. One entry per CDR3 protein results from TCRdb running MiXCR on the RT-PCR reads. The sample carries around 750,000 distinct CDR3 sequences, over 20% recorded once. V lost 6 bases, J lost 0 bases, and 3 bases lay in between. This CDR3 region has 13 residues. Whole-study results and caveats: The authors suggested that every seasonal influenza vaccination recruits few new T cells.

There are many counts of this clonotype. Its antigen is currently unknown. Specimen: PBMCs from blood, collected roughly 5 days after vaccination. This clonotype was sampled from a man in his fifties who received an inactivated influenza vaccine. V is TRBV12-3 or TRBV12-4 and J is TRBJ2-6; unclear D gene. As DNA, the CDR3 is TGTGCCAGCAGGTCCTCTGGGGCCAACGTCCTGACTTTC. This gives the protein CASRSSGANVLTF.